Included here is one TCR beta chain sequence, with context. When the RNA was reverse transcribed, random hexamers were used with an input of about 0.5 to 1 ug. TCRdb reprocessed the immunoSEQ multiplex PCR reads via MiXCR and lists one record per CDR3 protein. The sample has around 230,000 distinct CDR3 sequences, nearly 97% seen once. Negative magnetic isolation gave CD8+ and CD4+ cells; FACS enriched CD8+ TEMRA. The data stem from a study of CD8 T cells in Susac syndrome. The clonotype originates from a human donor with multiple sclerosis. Source material: CD4+ T cells from PBMCs.

CDR3 in amino acids: CSAEKGLTEAFF. The CDR3 DNA follows: TGCAGCGCGGAGAAGGGGCTCACTGAAGCTTTCTTT. This chain connects TRBV29-1 to TRBJ1-1; weak D call: TRBD1 (5 bases). V was clipped by 7 bases and J by 4 bases, with 13 bases between them. The CDR3 consists of 12 residues. CDR1 and CDR2 (germline): SQVTM, ANQGSEA.